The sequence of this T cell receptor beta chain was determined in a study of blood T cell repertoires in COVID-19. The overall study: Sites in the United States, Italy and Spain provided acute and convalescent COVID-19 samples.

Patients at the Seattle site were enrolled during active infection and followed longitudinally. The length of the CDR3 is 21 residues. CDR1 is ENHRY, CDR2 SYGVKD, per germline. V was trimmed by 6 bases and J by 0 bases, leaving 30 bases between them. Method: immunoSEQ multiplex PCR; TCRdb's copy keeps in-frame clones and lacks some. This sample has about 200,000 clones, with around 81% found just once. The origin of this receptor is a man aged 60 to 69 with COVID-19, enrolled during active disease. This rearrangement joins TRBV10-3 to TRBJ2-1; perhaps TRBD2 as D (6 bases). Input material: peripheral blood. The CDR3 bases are TGTGCCATCAGCACTCCTCGAGAGGGCGGTCGGGACTCGAGCTCCTACAATGAGCAGTTCTTC. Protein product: CAISTPREGGRDSSSYNEQFF.